This T cell receptor beta chain was captured in a study of blood T cell repertoires in COVID-19 (dated by TCRdb to the early 2020s). Regarding the complete study: The collaborator samples originated in the United States, Italy and Spain and spanned the acute and convalescent phases of COVID-19. Deeply sampled blood TCRbeta repertoires from subjects exposed to, actively infected with, or recovered from COVID-19 were included in the dataset. The sample metadata nearly always contained a de-identified subject ID, COVID-19 status, age in years and sex. Where HLA class I and class II types were available, the types were taken from metadata supplied by the sample provider, not from assay-based typing. The material from the prospective study consisted of cDNA or gDNA derived from T cells, B-cell-depleted T cells, or PBMCs. The repertoires were released in a freely available public database meant as a resource for research on the immune response to SARS-CoV-2. The samples were drawn from the first 160 participants of the ongoing ImmuneRACE study and from roughly 1,300 subjects provided by 6 global collaborators. Here is what the overall study found, with its caveats: How much clinical and demographic metadata was included differed by source and by participant, and the metadata was provided uncurated.

Collaborating institutions collected whole blood in K2EDTA tubes following their own protocols. For TCRbeta analysis, collaborators shipped samples as frozen whole blood, isolated PBMCs, or DNA extracted from either of those sample types. The immunoSEQ Assay, a bias-controlled multiplex PCR, was used to amplify TCRbeta CDR3 regions from genomic DNA. The source study handled its data this way. The number of nucleated cells in each sample was estimated by amplification of reference gene primers within the assay. To quantify the absolute abundance of each unique TCRbeta CDR3 rearrangement, sequence reads were collapsed and filtered. For each sample, productive Simpson clonality was calculated as the square root of Simpson's diversity index across productive rearrangements. TCRdb limited this immuneACCESS table to in-frame rearrangements with V and J called. A share of clones is missing; checked studies link under half to unresolved V genes, and the rest is unexplained. The V and J calls and clone size come from that table; D and trimming were worked out from the DNA. This sample comprises roughly 310,000 clones, around nine tenths of them detected only once. The leading ten clones occupy approximately 4% of the sample.

From the cysteine up to the phenylalanine, the CDR3 has a length of 15 residues. Only CDR3 DNA is held: 45 bases, read in frame from base 1. V is reduced by 3 bases and J by 0 bases, leaving a spacing of 11 bases between them. As encoded in the germline V gene, CDR1 is SNHLY while CDR2 is FYNNEI. On this clone itself: Its antigen is not yet known. Qualities for individual bases were not recorded, and no much larger clone is one base off.

The rearranged chain carries TRBV2 and TRBJ1-1; tentative D gene TRBD1, with 5 bases matching. Source material: peripheral blood. The sequence derives from a woman between 45 and 65 years old with active or convalescent COVID-19. CDR3 region: CASSEGQGLNTEAFF. The DNA sequence is given as TGTGCCAGCAGTGAGGGTCAGGGTTTGAACACTGAAGCTTTCTTT.